The 25 T cell receptor beta chains below were found in one sample sequenced in a study of neurological immune-mediated disorders. Stated time point: longitudinal time-point 1 (baseline). TCRdb called the 5' RACE reads again in MiXCR, with one record for every CDR3 protein. The sample yields around 76,000 distinct CDR3 sequences, about a tenth seen once. Specimen: PBMCs. Receptors originate from a man aged 30-40 years in good health.

This clonotype was observed at least ten times. CDR3 sequence (DNA): TGCGCCAGCAGCTTTGGCGCGCAGGACAAAGAGACCCAGTACTTC. Protein product: CASSFGAQDKETQYF. V and J are TRBV5-1 and TRBJ2-5; D possibly corresponds to TRBD1 (5 bases). The germline V gene has CDR1 SGHRS and CDR2 YFSETQ. The V gene lost 2 bases and the J gene lost 3 bases, with 14 bases spanning the gap. This CDR3 has 15 amino acids.

This clonotype was detected many times. The rearrangement uses TRBV10-3 and TRBJ2-1; TRBD1 matches 7 bases. The length of the CDR3 is 16 residues. The V and J ends lost 3 bases and 10 bases, in that order; junction bases with no gene match: 15. Germline V lookup: CDR1 ENHRY, CDR2 SYGVKD. The CDR3 DNA sequence: TGTGCCATCAGTGAAAAACAGGGGATCGAAAATCGGGAGCAGTTCTTC. Residues: CAISEKQGIENREQFF.

This clonotype was detected many times. This chain uses TRBV7-8 with TRBJ1-3, with D uncertain. The germline V gene encodes CDR1 SGHVS and CDR2 FQNEAQ. CDR3 size: 13 residues. V dropped 5 bases and J dropped 5 bases, with 10 bases sitting between them. The CDR3 region has the DNA TGTGCCAGCAGCCCCGGAGTCAGAAACACCATATATTTT. Its protein is CASSPGVRNTIYF.

This clonotype was seen ten or more times. The chain recombines TRBV28 with TRBJ2-7; D may match TRBD1 or TRBD2 (5 bases each). This CDR3 has 12 amino acids. The germline V gene has CDR1 MDHEN and CDR2 SYDVKM. V was shortened by 8 bases and J by 6 bases, with 14 bases between the two germline ends. CDR3 nucleotides: TGTGCCAGCGCACTAGGGGCCCTCGAGCAGTACTTC. The encoded protein is CASALGALEQYF.

This chain connects TRBV18 to TRBJ1-1; D is ambiguous. The CDR3 is 13 residues long. Germline V gene data show CDR1 as KGHSH and CDR2 as LQKENI. The germline V and J ends were trimmed by 2 bases and 7 bases, with 11 bases remaining between them. The DNA for the CDR3 is TGTGCCAGCTCACCAGACGGCTACGATGAAGCTTTCTTT. Protein sequence: CASSPDGYDEAFF.

This clonotype has ten or more counts. The V gene is TRBV20-1, the J gene TRBJ2-1; 7 bases map to TRBD2. The CDR3 runs 17 residues. Germline CDR1 and CDR2: DFQATT and SNEGSKA (reference sequence). J lost 0 bases, V lost 1 base, and 9 bases had no gene match. The CDR3 spells CSARGQAGPSSYNEQFF. CDR3 sequence (DNA): TGCAGTGCTAGAGGGCAAGCGGGGCCGAGCTCCTACAATGAGCAGTTCTTC.

This clonotype was seen only once. The gene calls are TRBV7-3 and TRBJ2-1; no clear D. Trimming cost V 2 bases and J 6 bases, with 8 bases left between them. The CDR3 consists of 13 residues. Germline CDR1 is SGHTA and CDR2 is FQGTGA. CDR3 nucleotide sequence: TGTGCCAGCAGCTTAGGCCCGATCAATGAGCAGTTCTTC. Translation: CASSLGPINEQFF.

This clonotype was detected ten times or more. The chain employs TRBV7-9 and TRBJ2-7, with 8 bases identical to TRBD2. V lost 5 bases and J lost 6; bases outside the gene matches: 6. This CDR3 has 13 residues. Looked up from germline, CDR1 is SEHNR and CDR2 is FQNEAQ (reference sequence). The CDR3 DNA reads TGTGCCAGCAGCAGTAGCGGGACGGGCGAGCAGTACTTC. This sequence encodes CASSSSGTGEQYF.

At least ten counts were recorded for this clonotype. The rearrangement links TRBV5-5 to TRBJ1-5; a weak D match, TRBD1 (6 bases). The V gene lost 1 base and the J gene lost 0 bases, with 26 bases spanning the gap. The CDR3 length is 21 residues. Germline-derived CDR1 and CDR2 are SGHKS and YYEKEE (reference sequence). This CDR3 reads CASSLFKGATGNSYSNQPQHF. CDR3 coding DNA: TGTGCCAGCAGCTTGTTCAAAGGGGCAACAGGGAATTCTTATAGCAATCAGCCCCAGCATTTT.

This clonotype came up many times. V and J are TRBV7-9 and TRBJ1-4, with D possibly being TRBD1 (5 bases). V lost 4 bases and J lost 6, with 12 bases in between. The germline CDR1 and CDR2 sequences are SEHNR and FQNEAQ (reference sequence). The CDR3 is 14 amino acids. CDR3 in DNA: TGTGCCAGCAGCTCGCGGGGCCCTGATGAAAAACTGTTTTTT. This encodes CASSSRGPDEKLFF.

This clonotype was observed at least ten times. The chain uses TRBV27 and TRBJ2-5; D is unresolved. The CDR3 runs 14 residues. V was shortened by 5 bases and J by 3 bases, with 13 bases between the two germline ends. Germline CDR1 MNHEY, CDR2 SMNVEV (reference sequence). For the CDR3, the DNA is TGTGCCAGCAGTCCCTACCAGAAAAAAGAGACCCAGTACTTC. It encodes CASSPYQKKETQYF.

The table lists this clonotype with many counts. This rearrangement joins TRBV20-1 to TRBJ2-7; the match to TRBD2 covers 11 bases. V trimming: 0 bases; J trimming: 9 bases; junction bases outside the gene matches: 7. Germline values: CDR1 DFQATT, CDR2 SNEGSKA (reference sequence). CDR3 length equals 14 residues. CDR3 residues: CSARETSGKPRQYF. The CDR3, as DNA: TGCAGTGCTAGAGAGACTAGCGGGAAGCCCCGGCAGTACTTC.

This clonotype was observed many times. This rearrangement joins TRBV12-3 or TRBV12-4 to TRBJ2-1; D is perhaps TRBD2 (6 bases). CDR3 size: 13 residues. Trimming took off 7 bases at V and 7 bases at J, with 14 bases between the two ends. DNA for the CDR3: TGTGCCAGCACCCGGGGGTCTGGGAATGAGCAGTTCTTC. It codes for CASTRGSGNEQFF.

This clonotype has ten or more counts. J is TRBJ1-3 and V is TRBV29-1; 8 bases line up with TRBD1. With V trimmed by 6 bases and J by 3 bases, 7 bases remained unmatched. Germline V lookup: CDR1 SQVTM, CDR2 ANQGSEA. The CDR3 runs to 14 residues. The CDR3 spells CSVAGQGVGNTIYF. The CDR3 nucleotides read TGCAGCGTAGCCGGACAGGGAGTTGGAAACACCATATATTTT.

At least ten counts were recorded for this clonotype. The chain combines TRBV25-1 with TRBJ2-1; 7 nucleotides align to TRBD2. CDR3 length: 14 amino acids. Germline assignment: CDR1 MGHDK and CDR2 SYGVNS. Losses at the gene ends were 4 bases for V and 7 bases for J; bases not matched to a gene: 7. The CDR3 DNA reads as TGTGCCAGCAGTGTGACGGGAGGCATGAATGAGCAGTTCTTC. It translates to CASSVTGGMNEQFF. The variable domain in full, completed from reference TRBV25-1 and TRBJ2-1, reads EADIYQTPRYLVIGTGKKITLECSQTMGHDKMYWYQQDPGMELHLIHYSYGVNSTEKGDLSSESTVSRIRTEHFPLTLESARPSHTSQYLCASSVTGGMNEQFFGPGTRLTVL.

At least ten counts were recorded for this clonotype. The CDR3 sequence: CASSYPTEKLFF. The CDR3 DNA is TGTGCCAGCAGTTACCCGACCGAAAAACTGTTTTTT. The rearrangement links TRBV6-6 to TRBJ1-4, with unresolved D. Germline V gene lookup returns CDR1 MNHNY and CDR2 SVGAGI (reference sequence). Trimming took 2 bases from V and 8 from J, leaving 6 bases between them. The CDR3 covers 12 residues.

Many counts were recorded for this clonotype. This chain joins TRBV20-1 and TRBJ1-1; TRBD1 agrees at 7 bases. J gave up 3 bases and V 0 bases, and 10 bases lay outside the gene matches. Per the germline V gene, CDR1 is DFQATT and CDR2 is SNEGSKA (reference sequence). The CDR3 is made up of 16 amino acids. CDR3 DNA: TGCAGTGCTAGAGAAAGCACAGGGGTGGTCGACACTGAAGCTTTCTTT. As protein: CSARESTGVVDTEAFF.

This clonotype occurred many times. The chain uses TRBV5-1 and TRBJ2-1; D is ambiguous. This CDR3 comprises 13 residues. Germline-derived CDR1 and CDR2 are SGHRS and YFSETQ. V lost 7 bases and J 5 bases, leaving 13 bases between the germline ends. CDR3 region: CASHLLGDNEQFF. Written as DNA, the CDR3 is TGCGCCAGCCACCTATTAGGAGACAATGAGCAGTTCTTC.

This clonotype was detected only a few times. The chain recombines TRBV2 with TRBJ2-2, with TRBD1 matching 7 bases. Unmatched junction bases numbered 8, after V lost 7 bases and J lost 6 bases. The CDR3 consists of 14 residues. Germline V gene data show CDR1 as SNHLY and CDR2 as FYNNEI. CDR3 in DNA: TGTGCCAGCACGGGACAGCTAGCCTCCGGGGAGCTGTTTTTT. Protein: CASTGQLASGELFF.

This clonotype was seen ten or more times. CDR3 sequence: CASSEAEPSRGDEQFF. In DNA form, the CDR3 reads TGTGCCAGCAGTGAAGCGGAACCATCTCGAGGGGATGAGCAGTTCTTC. V is TRBV2 and J is TRBJ2-1; D might be TRBD1 or TRBD2, each matching 5 bases. Germline lookup yields CDR1 SNHLY and CDR2 FYNNEI. Deletions cut 0 bases from V and 8 bases from J, with 17 bases between. The CDR3 spans 16 residues.

This sequence joins TRBV15 and TRBJ2-1; 10 positions match TRBD2. The V segment lost 5 bases and the J segment 6 bases; nucleotides outside the gene matches: 4. CDR3 length: 14 amino acids. The germline CDR1 and CDR2 sequences are LNHNV and YYDKDF (reference sequence). The CDR3 loop reads CATSVRTSGNEQFF. As DNA, the CDR3 is TGTGCCACCAGCGTTCGGACTAGCGGCAATGAGCAGTTCTTC.

This clonotype was seen ten or more times. This chain links TRBV20-1 with TRBJ2-2; D may match TRBD1 or TRBD2 (5 bases each). This CDR3 is built from 16 residues. Trimming stripped 3 bases from V and 1 base from J, with 15 bases between. Germline assignment: CDR1 DFQATT and CDR2 SNEGSKA (reference sequence). The CDR3 bases are TGCAGTGCTAGCCCCGGGACGAGATTGAACACCGGGGAGCTGTTTTTT. Translated: CSASPGTRLNTGELFF.

This chain's CDR3 is CAISLAGGKTGELFF. Written as DNA, the CDR3 is TGTGCCATCTCGTTGGCGGGAGGGAAAACCGGGGAGCTGTTTTTT. The rearrangement links TRBV10-3 to TRBJ2-2, with 9 bases identical to TRBD2. The germline CDR1 and CDR2 sequences are ENHRY and SYGVKD. The CDR3 runs 15 residues. Trimming took 8 bases from V and 5 from J; bases not matched to a gene: 9.

Many counts were recorded for this clonotype. The chain joins TRBV2 to TRBJ2-3, with 8 positions matching TRBD2. The germline V gene has CDR1 SNHLY and CDR2 FYNNEI. The J segment lost 6 bases and the V segment lost 1 base, leaving 6 bases of the junction unmatched. CDR3 length equals 15 residues. The DNA of the CDR3 is TGTGCCAGCAGTGAAGGAGGACTAGCCCGCGATACGCAGTATTTT. It is translated as CASSEGGLARDTQYF.

This clonotype was seen many times. V usage is TRBV9 and J usage is TRBJ2-5; 9 bases fit TRBD2. Germline CDR1 SGDLS, CDR2 YYNGEE. The V gene end was trimmed by 0 bases and the J gene end by 3 bases; junction bases not matched to a gene: 3. This CDR3 has 15 residues. The CDR3 spells CASSVVASGEETQYF. The CDR3 region has the DNA TGTGCCAGCAGCGTAGTGGCTAGCGGGGAAGAGACCCAGTACTTC.